The T cell receptor (beta chain) described here comes from a study of post-analysis software for immune sequencing data. Unique molecular identifiers featured in each of the TCR beta cDNA libraries. T cells, about 0.9 to 10 million of them, yielded roughly 550,000 cDNA molecules. TCRdb recomputed calls from the PCR reads with MiXCR, one row per CDR3 protein. The sample has approximately 630,000 distinct CDR3 sequences; 59% are singletons. The study's findings and limits: Controls had significantly higher normalized Chao1 diversity than multiple sclerosis patients. Roughly 5 TRBV segments, TRBV5-6, TRBV5-1 and TRBV20-1 among them, were found more frequent in patients than controls. With F measure, samples from one preparation batch clustered together strongly.

Germline CDR1 reads SGDLS; CDR2 reads YYNGEE. This CDR3 contains 16 residues. A note on this clonotype: Its cognate antigen is unknown. An end of the junction differs from the germline gene, which may be a read error.

This TCR derives from a girl aged 2 to 10 with multiple sclerosis. This chain uses TRBV9 with TRBJ2-1, with 8 bases fitting TRBD1. Sequences were obtained from blood. CDR3: CAGSELDRDRKDEQFF. The CDR3 DNA reads TGTGCCGGCAGTGAGTTGGACAGGGATCGTAAGGATGAGCAGTTCTTC.